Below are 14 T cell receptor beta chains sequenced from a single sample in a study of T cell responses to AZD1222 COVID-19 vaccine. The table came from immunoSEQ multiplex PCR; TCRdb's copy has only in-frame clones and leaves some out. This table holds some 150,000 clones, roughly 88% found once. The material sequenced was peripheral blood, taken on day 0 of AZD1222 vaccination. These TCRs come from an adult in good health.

The CDR3 is CASSPPQGSGAANEKLFF. The CDR3 DNA is TGTGCCAGCTCACCACCCCAGGGATCGGGAGCGGCTAATGAAAAACTGTTTTTT. The V call is TRBV18, the J call TRBJ1-4; D perhaps matches TRBD1 (5 bases). Germline-derived CDR1 and CDR2 are KGHSH and LQKENI. The CDR3 has 18 amino acids. The V and J ends lost 0 bases and 3 bases respectively, with 17 bases between them.

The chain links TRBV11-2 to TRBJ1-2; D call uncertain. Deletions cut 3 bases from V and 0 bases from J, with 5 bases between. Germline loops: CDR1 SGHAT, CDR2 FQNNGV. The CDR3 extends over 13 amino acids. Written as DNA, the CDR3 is TGTGCCAGCAGCTTGACCTCTAACTATGGCTACACCTTC. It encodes CASSLTSNYGYTF.

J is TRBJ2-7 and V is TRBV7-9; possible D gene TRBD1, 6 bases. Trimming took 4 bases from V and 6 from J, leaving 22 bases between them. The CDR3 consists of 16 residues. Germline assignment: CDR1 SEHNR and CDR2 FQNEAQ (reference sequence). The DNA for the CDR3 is TGTGCCAGCAGCTCCACGGACCCGGGGACAAACGGCGAGCAGTACTTC. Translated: CASSSTDPGTNGEQYF.

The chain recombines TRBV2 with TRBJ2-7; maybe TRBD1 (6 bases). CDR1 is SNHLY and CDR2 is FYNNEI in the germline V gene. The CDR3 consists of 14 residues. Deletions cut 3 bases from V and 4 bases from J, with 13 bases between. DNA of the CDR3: TGTGCCAGCAGTGAGGTCGGGACATTATACGAGCAGTACTTC. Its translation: CASSEVGTLYEQYF. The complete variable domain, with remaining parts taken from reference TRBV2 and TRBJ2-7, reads EPEVTQTPSHQVTQMGQEVILRCVPISNHLYFYWYRQILGQKVEFLVSFYNNEISEKSEIFDDQFSVERPDGSNFTLKIRSTKLEDSAMYFCASSEVGTLYEQYFGPGTRLTVT.

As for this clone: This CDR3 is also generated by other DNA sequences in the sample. The CDR3, as DNA: TGTGCCAGCTCACCCGACCAGAACACTGAAGCTTTCTTT. Its protein is CASSPDQNTEAFF. The genes are TRBV18 and TRBJ1-1; D unclear. In germline, CDR1 is KGHSH, CDR2 LQKENI. V lost 3 bases and J 1 base, leaving 6 bases between the germline ends. The CDR3 is 13 amino acids.

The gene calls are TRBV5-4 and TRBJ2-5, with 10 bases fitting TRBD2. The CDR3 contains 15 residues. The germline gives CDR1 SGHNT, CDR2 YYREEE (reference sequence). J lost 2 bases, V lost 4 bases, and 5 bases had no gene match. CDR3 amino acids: CASSLKLAGQETQYF. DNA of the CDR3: TGTGCCAGCAGCCTAAAACTAGCGGGGCAAGAGACCCAGTACTTC.

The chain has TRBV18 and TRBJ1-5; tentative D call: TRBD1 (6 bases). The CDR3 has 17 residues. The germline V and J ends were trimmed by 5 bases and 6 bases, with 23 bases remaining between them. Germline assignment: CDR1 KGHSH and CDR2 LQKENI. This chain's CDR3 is CASSSALQGIGGQPQHF. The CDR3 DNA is TGTGCCAGCTCATCGGCCTTACAGGGTATAGGTGGTCAGCCCCAGCATTTT.

CDR3 sequence: CASTSGQGYSPLHF. The CDR3 DNA reads TGTGCCAGCACCTCGGGACAGGGATATTCACCCCTCCACTTT. The gene calls are TRBV2 and TRBJ1-6; 9 bases align to TRBD1. J gave up 8 bases and V 7 bases, and 6 bases lay outside the gene matches. Germline-derived CDR1 and CDR2 are SNHLY and FYNNEI. There are 14 residues in the CDR3.

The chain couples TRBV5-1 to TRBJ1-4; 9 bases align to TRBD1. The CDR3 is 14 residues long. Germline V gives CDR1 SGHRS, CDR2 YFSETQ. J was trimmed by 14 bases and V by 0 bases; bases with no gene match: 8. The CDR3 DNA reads TGCGCCAGCAGCTTGGGCGACAGGGGGAACAGGCTGTTTTTT. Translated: CASSLGDRGNRLFF.

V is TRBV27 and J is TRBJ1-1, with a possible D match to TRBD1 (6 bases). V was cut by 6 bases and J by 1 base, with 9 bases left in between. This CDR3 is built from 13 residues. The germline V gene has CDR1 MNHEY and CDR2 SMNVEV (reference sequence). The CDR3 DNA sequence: TGTGCCAGCAGGGGACAAGGGAACACTGAAGCTTTCTTT. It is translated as CASRGQGNTEAFF.

CDR3 sequence: CASSYGQAHEQYF. The CDR3 nucleotides are TGTGCCAGCAGTTACGGTCAAGCTCACGAGCAGTACTTC. The chain couples TRBV6-5 to TRBJ2-7; no reliable D call. Germline CDR1 MNHEY, CDR2 SVGAGI. V was trimmed by 2 bases and J by 5 bases, leaving 10 bases between them. CDR3 size: 13 residues.

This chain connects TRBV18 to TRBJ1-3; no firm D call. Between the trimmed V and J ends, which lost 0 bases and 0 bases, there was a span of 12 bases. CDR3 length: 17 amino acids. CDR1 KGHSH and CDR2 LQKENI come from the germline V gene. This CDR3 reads CASSPPNYSGSGNTIYF. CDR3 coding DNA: TGTGCCAGCTCACCACCGAACTATTCCGGCTCTGGAAACACCATATATTTT.

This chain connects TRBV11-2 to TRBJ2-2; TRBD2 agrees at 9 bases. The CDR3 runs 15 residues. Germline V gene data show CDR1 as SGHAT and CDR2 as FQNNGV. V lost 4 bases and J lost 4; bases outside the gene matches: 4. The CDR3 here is CASSSAGGRTGELFF. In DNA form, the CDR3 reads TGTGCCAGCAGCTCTGCGGGGGGGCGCACCGGGGAGCTGTTTTTT.

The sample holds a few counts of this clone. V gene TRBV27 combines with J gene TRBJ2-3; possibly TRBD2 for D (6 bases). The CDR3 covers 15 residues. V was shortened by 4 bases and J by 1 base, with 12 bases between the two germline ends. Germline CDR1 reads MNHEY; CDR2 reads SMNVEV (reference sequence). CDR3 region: CASSSQRVRTDTQYF. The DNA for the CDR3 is TGTGCCAGCAGTTCACAGCGGGTCCGCACAGATACGCAGTATTTT.